This T cell receptor beta chain was observed in a study of regulatory T cells in long-lasting Graves disease. Germline CDR1 is LNHDA and CDR2 is SQIVND (reference sequence). The CDR3 is made up of 16 amino acids. V dropped 3 bases and J dropped 4 bases, with 18 bases sitting between them. Time point: newly diagnosed GD, antithyroid drugs for less than 3 months. Construction of the TCR library relied on RNA isolated from PBMCs. Investigators prepared the TCR beta libraries by applying iRepertoire HTBI primers and Arm-PCR of CDR3 regions. TCRdb reanalysed the multiplex PCR reads using MiXCR and keeps one entry per CDR3 protein. The sample comprises fewer than 650,000 distinct CDR3 sequences, approximately 15% of which are singletons, and about 18% rests with the top ten. The sample was also reused in another study, on T cells in Graves' hyperthyroidism and ophthalmopathy. Turning to that study: The hyperthyroidism was newly diagnosed and had lasted under 2 months; the patients were aged 18 to 65. A set of HTBI primers served as the primers for a first-round RT-PCR of the TCR CDR3. Most thyroid clonotypes with frequency above 0.001 were detected in blood.

The V gene is TRBV19, the J gene TRBJ1-2; D is perhaps TRBD1 (5 bases). Here the sequenced sample was peripheral blood mononuclear cells (PBMCs), taken at new diagnosis, from a patient treated with antithyroid drugs. The sequence was obtained from a woman in her thirties with Graves disease. CDR3 coding DNA: TGTGCCAGTAGTATCTGGGGGAGTAGTAAGACCTATGGCTACACCTTC. This encodes CASSIWGSSKTYGYTF. Filled out from reference TRBV19 and TRBJ1-2, the complete variable domain reads DGGITQSPKYLFRKEGQNVTLSCEQNLNHDAMYWYRQDPGQGLRLIYYSQIVNDFQKGDIAEGYSVSREKKESFPLTVTSAQKNPTAFYLCASSIWGSSKTYGYTFGSGTRLTVV.